This T cell receptor beta chain was recorded in a study of patients and donors after allogeneic stem cell transplantation. TCRdb recomputed calls from the RT-PCR reads with MiXCR, one row per CDR3 protein. The data show some 960,000 distinct CDR3 sequences, under 20% seen once. The CDR3 extends over 12 amino acids. Germline values: CDR1 SQVTM, CDR2 ANQGSEA. The receptor was isolated from a human donor who was either an allogeneic HSCT recipient or a stem cell or donor lymphocyte infusion donor (not recorded which). It is not recorded whose cells these are; they may come from a transplant donor. This sequence joins TRBV29-1 and TRBJ1-2; 8 nucleotides agree with TRBD1. Sequenced input: blood, either unsorted or a sorted T cell fraction (not recorded which). Here the CDR3 DNA reads TGCTCCTTCGGGGACAGGAACTATGGCTACACCTTC. Its translation: CSFGDRNYGYTF.